These 29 T cell receptor beta chains were all obtained from the same sample, sequenced in a study of monozygotic twins with cystic fibrosis. Profiled with immunoSEQ multiplex PCR; TCRdb holds only in-frame clones, not every one. The repertoire has roughly 10,000 clones, 99% to 99.4% of them found once; the top ten carry about 0.41%. Sequenced sample: blood. These TCRs come from a man between 18 and 35 years old with cystic fibrosis.

This rearrangement joins TRBV2 to TRBJ2-6; D unresolved. The CDR3 loop spans 12 amino acids. V was pared by 11 bases and J by 0 bases, with 5 bases between. Germline V gene lookup returns CDR1 SNHLY and CDR2 FYNNEI. The CDR3 DNA sequence: TGTGCCTCCGACTCTGGGGCCAACGTCCTGACTTTC. Amino acid sequence: CASDSGANVLTF. Looking up the rest from reference TRBV2 and TRBJ2-6 gives the full variable domain: EPEVTQTPSHQVTQMGQEVILRCVPISNHLYFYWYRQILGQKVEFLVSFYNNEISEKSEIFDDQFSVERPDGSNFTLKIRSTKLEDSAMYFCASDSGANVLTFGAGSRLTVL.

This chain joins TRBV7-6 and TRBJ2-5, with D uncertain. In germline, CDR1 is SGHVS, CDR2 FNYEAQ. CDR3 length: 12 amino acids. V lost 5 bases, J lost 0 bases, and 4 bases lay in between. The CDR3 sequence: CASSLYQETQYF. In nucleotides, the CDR3 is TGTGCCAGCAGCCTGTACCAAGAGACCCAGTACTTC.

The V call is TRBV7-2, the J call TRBJ1-2; 8 bases line up with TRBD1. Germline V gene data show CDR1 as SGHTA and CDR2 as FQGNSA. The junction had 13 bases not matched to a gene; V was cut back by 8 bases and J by 5 bases. This CDR3 has 15 residues. CDR3 DNA sequence: TGTGCCAGCGACGACAGGGGCTACCCCTCGTATGGCTACACCTTC. It translates to CASDDRGYPSYGYTF. The full variable domain, its missing parts supplied by reference TRBV7-2 and TRBJ1-2, is GAGVSQSPSNKVTEKGKDVELRCDPISGHTALYWYRQSLGQGLEFLIYFQGNSAPDKSGLPSDRFSAERTGGSVSTLTIQRTQQEDSAVYLCASDDRGYPSYGYTFGSGTRLTVV.

This clone appeared once. CDR3 amino acids: CASSLGGHGNTEAFF. The DNA of the CDR3 is TGTGCCAGCAGCTTGGGGGGACACGGGAACACTGAAGCTTTCTTT. The V gene is TRBV5-5, the J gene TRBJ1-1, with TRBD1 as a possible D gene (6 bases). CDR3 length: 15 residues. Trimming took 0 bases from V and 1 from J, leaving 10 bases between them. The germline gives CDR1 SGHKS, CDR2 YYEKEE (reference sequence).

The chain uses TRBV18 and TRBJ2-2; possible D gene TRBD1, 6 bases. V was shortened by 3 bases and J by 0 bases, with 17 bases between the two germline ends. Germline values: CDR1 KGHSH, CDR2 LQKENI. CDR3 length equals 18 residues. CDR3 in amino acids: CASSPALTGTSNTGELFF. In DNA, the CDR3 is TGTGCCAGCTCACCCGCCCTCACCGGGACATCGAACACCGGGGAGCTGTTTTTT.

The chain employs TRBV19 and TRBJ2-6; either TRBD1 or TRBD2 may supply D (6 bases each). Per germline, CDR1 LNHDA and CDR2 SQIVND (reference sequence). With 7 bases removed from V and 0 bases from J, the gap between germline ends came to 13 bases. The CDR3 spans 16 residues. The CDR3 is CASTGGRLSGANVLTF. The CDR3 DNA is TGTGCCAGTACCGGGGGCCGCCTCTCTGGGGCCAACGTCCTGACTTTC.

This chain joins TRBV7-9 and TRBJ2-5; TRBD1 matches at 8 bases. Germline lookup yields CDR1 SEHNR and CDR2 FQNEAQ (reference sequence). The V and J ends lost 1 base and 0 bases, in that order; junction bases with no gene match: 1. The CDR3 extends over 15 amino acids. DNA of the CDR3: TGTGCCAGCAGCTTAGGGACAGGGTACCAAGAGACCCAGTACTTC. Its protein is CASSLGTGYQETQYF.

This chain joins TRBV28 and TRBJ1-2; the D gene is possibly TRBD1 (6 bases). The germline CDR1 and CDR2 sequences are MDHEN and SYDVKM. V dropped 11 bases and J dropped 8 bases, with 18 bases sitting between them. There are 12 residues in the CDR3. CDR3 bases: TGTGCCCAGGGGAACCTCGGGGGCGGCTACACCTTC. Translating gives CAQGNLGGGYTF.

This clone was picked up one time. V gene TRBV28 combines with J gene TRBJ2-5; D might be TRBD1 or TRBD2, each matching 5 bases. The CDR3 runs to 14 residues. Germline assignment: CDR1 MDHEN and CDR2 SYDVKM. The V and J ends lost 5 bases and 1 base respectively, with 11 bases between them. The CDR3 here is CASSPGTFQETQYF. The CDR3 DNA is TGTGCCAGCAGTCCTGGGACGTTCCAAGAGACCCAGTACTTC.

This chain links TRBV5-6 with TRBJ1-4; TRBD1 aligns across 10 bases. The CDR3 sequence is 15 residues long. V lost 0 bases, J lost 7 bases, and 3 bases stayed unmatched. Germline CDR1 SGHDT, CDR2 YYEEEE. The CDR3 nucleotides read TGTGCCAGCAGCTTGGACGGGACAGGGGTTGAAAAACTGTTTTTT. Protein product: CASSLDGTGVEKLFF.

The CDR3 DNA sequence: TGTGCCAGCCGGGGACCGGGGGAGACCCAGTACTTC. Translated: CASRGPGETQYF. V is TRBV4-2 and J is TRBJ2-5, with D tentatively TRBD1 or TRBD2 (5 bases each). This CDR3 spans 12 amino acids. Germline CDR1 LGHNA, CDR2 YNFKEQ. Trimming removed 8 bases at V and 5 bases at J, with 12 bases between.

The chain couples TRBV7-2 to TRBJ1-5; 7 bases line up with TRBD1. V shed 0 bases, J shed 6 bases, and the junction held 8 bases outside the gene matches. This CDR3 comprises 16 residues. The germline CDR1 and CDR2 sequences are SGHTA and FQGNSA. The CDR3 reads CASSLATGAWGQPQHF. As DNA, the CDR3 is TGTGCCAGCAGCTTAGCTACAGGGGCCTGGGGTCAGCCCCAGCATTTT.

V usage is TRBV13 and J usage is TRBJ2-7, with 8 nucleotides matching TRBD1. The CDR3 contains 14 residues. The V and J ends lost 7 bases and 5 bases, in that order; junction bases with no gene match: 10. The germline V gene encodes CDR1 PRHDT and CDR2 FYEKMQ (reference sequence). The CDR3 DNA follows: TGTGCCAGCACCACGCTGTGGACAGGGAACGAGCAGTACTTC. Its protein product is CASTTLWTGNEQYF.

The rearrangement joins TRBV11-2 to TRBJ2-1, with 9 bases lining up with TRBD2. Per the germline V gene, CDR1 is SGHAT and CDR2 is FQNNGV. The CDR3 consists of 15 residues. V trimming: 5 bases; J trimming: 5 bases; junction bases outside the gene matches: 7. The CDR3 spells CASSPISGSNNEQFF. CDR3 DNA sequence: TGTGCCAGCAGCCCTATTAGCGGGAGCAACAATGAGCAGTTCTTC.

The CDR3 reads CASSLAFYGYTF. CDR3 bases: TGTGCCAGCAGCTTGGCTTTTTATGGCTACACCTTC. The chain carries TRBV5-5 and TRBJ1-2; no clear D. Between the trimmed V and J ends, which lost 0 bases and 5 bases, there was a span of 5 bases. The CDR3 has 12 residues. Germline values: CDR1 SGHKS, CDR2 YYEKEE (reference sequence).

The chain employs TRBV5-1 and TRBJ1-4; no clear D. Germline CDR1 reads SGHRS; CDR2 reads YFSETQ. The CDR3 totals 14 residues. V gave up 4 bases and J gave up 6 bases, with 13 bases separating them. CDR3 coding DNA: TGCGCCAGCAGCCTAGGACTCGTGGATGAAAAACTGTTTTTT. Protein product: CASSLGLVDEKLFF.

The chain is built from TRBV7-2 and TRBJ2-1; D is possibly TRBD1 or TRBD2 (5 bases each). V was shortened by 5 bases and J by 7 bases, with 18 bases between the two germline ends. The CDR3 sequence is 15 residues long. Germline-derived CDR1 and CDR2 are SGHTA and FQGNSA. CDR3 DNA: TGTGCCAGCAGCCCCGGGGCCGTTTTTTTAAATGAGCAGTTCTTC. Protein: CASSPGAVFLNEQFF.

The chain is built from TRBV5-6 and TRBJ1-5, with unresolved D. V dropped 2 bases and J dropped 3 bases, with 12 bases sitting between them. The CDR3 spans 15 residues. Germline V lookup: CDR1 SGHDT, CDR2 YYEEEE. The CDR3 DNA reads as TGTGCCAGCAGCTTAGGTGTTGCTTCCAATCAGCCCCAGCATTTT. Its protein product is CASSLGVASNQPQHF.

The rearrangement joins TRBV6-5 to TRBJ2-7; D remains unclear. Germline V gene sequence: CDR1 MNHEY, CDR2 SVGAGI. Trimming took off 8 bases at V and 2 bases at J, with 13 bases between the two ends. The CDR3 has 13 amino acids. CDR3 region: CASGPLGTYEQYF. The CDR3 nucleotides read TGTGCCAGCGGTCCGCTTGGGACCTACGAGCAGTACTTC.

The rearrangement uses TRBV5-4 and TRBJ2-7, with no clear D. Trimming shortened V by 0 bases and J by 5 bases, and 15 bases separated the two germline ends. This CDR3 contains 15 residues. The germline V gene encodes CDR1 SGHNT and CDR2 YYREEE (reference sequence). The CDR3 DNA follows: TGTGCCAGCAGCTTGGACGGCGGCCCGCTGAACGAGCAGTACTTC. This translates into CASSLDGGPLNEQYF.

The J gene is TRBJ2-3, the V gene TRBV6-6, with D perhaps matching TRBD2 (5 bases). Trimming pared 8 bases from V and 4 bases from J, leaving 10 bases between. Germline values: CDR1 MNHNY, CDR2 SVGAGI (reference sequence). This CDR3 spans 12 amino acids. CDR3 amino acids: CASVSVSDTQYF. The CDR3 DNA follows: TGTGCCAGCGTTAGCGTGTCAGATACGCAGTATTTT.

The chain is built from TRBV7-8 and TRBJ1-5; 10 bases fit TRBD1. Germline V gene sequence: CDR1 SGHVS, CDR2 FQNEAQ. The CDR3 extends over 18 amino acids. Trimming at V came to 5 bases and at J to 0 bases, leaving 10 bases not matched to a gene. The CDR3: CASSQYRDRGTSNQPQHF. The CDR3 DNA is TGTGCCAGCAGCCAATACCGGGACAGGGGAACTAGCAATCAGCCCCAGCATTTT. Looking up the rest from reference TRBV7-8 and TRBJ1-5 gives the full variable domain: GAGVSQSPRYKVAKRGQDVALRCDPISGHVSLFWYQQALGQGPEFLTYFQNEAQLDKSGLPSDRFFAERPEGSVSTLKIQRTQQEDSAVYLCASSQYRDRGTSNQPQHFGDGTRLSIL.

The rearrangement uses TRBV27 and TRBJ2-2, with D possibly being TRBD2 (6 bases). Germline assignment: CDR1 MNHEY and CDR2 SMNVEV (reference sequence). The CDR3 consists of 15 residues. Trimming took 7 bases from V and 5 from J, leaving 17 bases between them. CDR3 in amino acids: CASTEWGLGTGELFF. The CDR3 DNA sequence: TGTGCCAGCACCGAGTGGGGACTTGGGACCGGGGAGCTGTTTTTT.

This chain joins TRBV2 and TRBJ1-1; D might be TRBD1 (6 bases). From germline, CDR1 is SNHLY and CDR2 FYNNEI. This CDR3 has 15 amino acids. Trimming pared 8 bases from V and 5 bases from J, leaving 21 bases between. The CDR3 DNA reads TGTGCCAGCGGTAAAGGGACCACCCAGGGGACTGAAGCTTTCTTT. Protein: CASGKGTTQGTEAFF.

The V gene is TRBV2, the J gene TRBJ2-5, with a tentative D call TRBD1 (6 bases). Germline CDR1 is SNHLY and CDR2 is FYNNEI. This CDR3 comprises 14 residues. Trimming left V 6 bases short and J 2 bases short, with 13 bases between. CDR3 loop: CASRVGQYQETQYF. CDR3 nucleotide sequence: TGTGCCAGCAGGGTAGGACAGTATCAAGAGACCCAGTACTTC.

The rearrangement joins TRBV6-1 to TRBJ2-5, with D hard to call. The CDR3 runs to 13 residues. Germline-derived CDR1 and CDR2 are MNHNS and SASEGT. The V and J ends lost 1 base and 5 bases respectively, with 8 bases between them. The CDR3 coding sequence is TGTGCCAGCAGTGAAGGGTTCCGCGAGACCCAGTACTTC. Translating it yields CASSEGFRETQYF.

The chain carries TRBV5-4 and TRBJ2-1, with a possible D match to TRBD1 (5 bases). Germline values: CDR1 SGHNT, CDR2 YYREEE (reference sequence). CDR3 length: 15 amino acids. V was shortened by 1 base and J by 4 bases, with 12 bases between the two germline ends. This CDR3 reads CASSLLGRYYNEQFF. The CDR3 DNA reads TGTGCCAGCAGCTTGCTGGGGCGCTATTACAATGAGCAGTTCTTC.

This clone was observed a single time. This sequence joins TRBV10-3 and TRBJ1-5; D is uncertain. Trimming shortened V by 3 bases and J by 6 bases, and 9 bases separated the two germline ends. The germline V gene has CDR1 ENHRY and CDR2 SYGVKD. The CDR3 is made up of 13 amino acids. Here the CDR3 DNA reads TGTGCCATCAGTGATAAAGTAGGTCAGCCCCAGCATTTT. Translation: CAISDKVGQPQHF.

The chain links TRBV30 to TRBJ2-5, with unresolved D. Germline CDR1 GTSNPN, CDR2 SVGIG (reference sequence). Between the trimmed V and J ends, which lost 3 bases and 7 bases, there was a span of 9 bases. The CDR3 totals 11 residues. The CDR3 DNA follows: TGTGCCTGGAGCGCAGGACGGACCCAGTACTTC. Translating gives CAWSAGRTQYF.